The 8 T cell receptor beta chains given below trace back to one sample, sequenced in a study of vaccination and CD4 T cells after COVID-19. TCRdb ran MiXCR on the PCR reads and lists one entry per CDR3 protein. The table includes some 22,000 distinct CDR3 sequences, 45% to 55% detected once. The sequenced sample was CD4+ T cells from blood, obtained before SARS-CoV-2 vaccination. These receptors came from a human donor who had recovered from COVID-19.

J is TRBJ2-1 and V is TRBV20-1; D is uncertain. The CDR3 is made up of 14 amino acids. Trimming shortened V by 3 bases and J by 5 bases, and 14 bases separated the two germline ends. Germline-derived CDR1 and CDR2 are DFQATT and SNEGSKA (reference sequence). DNA for the CDR3: TGCAGTGCTAGGCGCCAGCATAAGCACAATGAGCAGTTCTTC. It specifies CSARRQHKHNEQFF.

J is TRBJ2-7 and V is TRBV7-8; the match to TRBD1 covers 11 bases. CDR1 and CDR2 from the germline V gene are SGHVS and FQNEAQ. V was pared by 3 bases and J by 4 bases, with 5 bases of the junction left unmatched. The CDR3 length is 15 residues. CDR3 sequence (DNA): TGTGCCAGCAGCTTCTGGGACAGGGGGAGTTACGAGCAGTACTTC. Its protein product is CASSFWDRGSYEQYF.

V and J are TRBV27 and TRBJ2-3; D may be TRBD1 (5 bases). CDR1 and CDR2 from the germline V gene are MNHEY and SMNVEV (reference sequence). This CDR3 is 15 amino acids long. Trimming took 2 bases from V and 1 from J, leaving 10 bases between them. The CDR3 loop is CASSLQGRRTDTQYF. As DNA, the CDR3 is TGTGCCAGCAGTTTACAGGGTCGACGCACAGATACGCAGTATTTT.

The V gene is TRBV6-1, the J gene TRBJ2-7; D is perhaps TRBD1 (5 bases). The V end was cut by 10 bases, the J end by 5 bases, with 12 bases between. Germline CDR1 MNHNS, CDR2 SASEGT. The CDR3 sequence is 11 residues long. The CDR3 DNA is TGTGCCACCACCAGGGCTGACGAGCAGTACTTC. Translation: CATTRADEQYF.

V is TRBV28 and J is TRBJ1-1; D unresolved. There are 12 residues in the CDR3. V was cut by 6 bases and J by 8 bases, with 13 bases left in between. In germline, CDR1 is MDHEN, CDR2 SYDVKM. CDR3 in DNA: TGTGCCAGCAGACCCCCGGGGAGGGAAGCTTTCTTT. Its translation is CASRPPGREAFF.

In this sample, this clonotype turned up a few times. V is TRBV15 and J is TRBJ2-6; a weak D match, TRBD1 (6 bases). V was shortened by 0 bases and J by 3 bases, with 6 bases between the two germline ends. The CDR3 totals 15 residues. Germline V gives CDR1 LNHNV, CDR2 YYDKDF (reference sequence). CDR3 in amino acids: CATSRDRGGANVLTF. DNA of the CDR3: TGTGCCACCAGCAGAGACAGGGGTGGGGCCAACGTCCTGACTTTC.

The chain combines TRBV2 with TRBJ1-5; TRBD1 might be the D (6 bases). CDR1 is SNHLY, CDR2 FYNNEI, per germline. Trimming cost V 3 bases and J 0 bases, with 15 bases left between them. The CDR3 has 17 amino acids. The CDR3 DNA follows: TGTGCCAGCAGTGAGATAACAGGGAGTCTTAGCAATCAGCCCCAGCATTTT. Translated: CASSEITGSLSNQPQHF.

This rearrangement joins TRBV2 to TRBJ1-2; D call uncertain. The CDR3 has 13 amino acids. Germline CDR1 is SNHLY and CDR2 is FYNNEI. V was shortened by 7 bases and J by 4 bases, with 13 bases between the two germline ends. The CDR3 protein is CASILREGYGYTF. DNA for the CDR3: TGTGCCAGCATTCTGAGGGAGGGCTATGGCTACACCTTC. Together with reference TRBV2 and TRBJ1-2, the CDR3 gives the full variable domain: EPEVTQTPSHQVTQMGQEVILRCVPISNHLYFYWYRQILGQKVEFLVSFYNNEISEKSEIFDDQFSVERPDGSNFTLKIRSTKLEDSAMYFCASILREGYGYTFGSGTRLTVV.